The entry below gives a single TCR beta chain sequence along with its context. Its antigen is undetermined. This sample is drawn from a study of T cell responses to AZD1222 COVID-19 vaccine. General study points: Spike was spanned by vaccine-associated CD4 TCRs, which were dominant at 160-218 and 743-854. Among those given AZD1222, only six or seven were seropositive at baseline. Mostly white British, mostly female donors; authors suggested clonal diversity may be underestimated.

Generated by immunoSEQ multiplex PCR, the TCRdb table keeps only in-frame clones and is missing some. The table shows about 96,000 clones, with under 95% occurring only once. The germline gives CDR1 LGHNA, CDR2 YNFKEQ. V was trimmed by 0 bases and J by 1 base, leaving 3 bases between them. This CDR3 has 13 residues. The source was peripheral blood, collected on day 0 of MenACWY control vaccination. This TCR derives from an adult in good health. This sequence joins TRBV4-2 and TRBJ2-5; D uncertain. The CDR3 DNA reads as TGTGCCAGCAGCCAAGACTCCCAAGAGACCCAGTACTTC. Translated: CASSQDSQETQYF.